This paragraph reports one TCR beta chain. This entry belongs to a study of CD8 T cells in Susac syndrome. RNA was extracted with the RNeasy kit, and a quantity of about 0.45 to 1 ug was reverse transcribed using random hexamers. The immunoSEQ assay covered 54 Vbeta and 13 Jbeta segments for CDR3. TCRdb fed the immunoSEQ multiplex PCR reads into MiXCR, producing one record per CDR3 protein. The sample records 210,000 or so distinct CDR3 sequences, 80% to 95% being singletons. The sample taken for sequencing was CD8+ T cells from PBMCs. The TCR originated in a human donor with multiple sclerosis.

CDR3 sequence: CSVFKNTGELFF. The CDR3 region has the DNA TGCAGCGTTTTTAAGAACACCGGGGAGCTGTTTTTT. The gene calls are TRBV29-1 and TRBJ2-2; D ambiguous. Trimming took 5 bases from V and 1 from J, leaving 5 bases between them. The germline CDR1 and CDR2 sequences are SQVTM and ANQGSEA. This CDR3 is 12 amino acids long.